This T cell receptor (beta chain) comes out of a study of cytomegalovirus exposure and HLA in healthy donors. Study findings and constraints: Listed as cytomegalovirus-associated were 150 to 200 TCR beta chains.

Libraries were prepared by immunoSEQ multiplex PCR; TCRdb keeps only in-frame clonotypes and omits some of them. The top ten clones hold 0.55% to 0.8% of a sample with under 150,000 clones, approximately 90% of them seen once. Germline V CDR1 and CDR2: MNHNS, SASEGT. The CDR3 extends over 13 amino acids. V lost 8 bases and J 8 bases, leaving 15 bases between the germline ends. In regard to this clone: Its antigen is not known.

The TCR sequence derives from a man aged 18 to 35 in good health and CMV-seronegative. The material sequenced was PBMCs. V and J are TRBV6-1 and TRBJ1-4; the D gene is possibly TRBD1 (5 bases). CDR3 amino acids: CASQVQGKEKLFF. The DNA of the CDR3 is TGTGCCAGCCAGGTGCAGGGCAAAGAAAAACTGTTTTTT.